One T cell receptor (beta chain) is described in this entry. The antigen it binds to is not known. No much larger clone exists at a distance of one base, and base qualities are not known. This sample is part of a study of CD8+CD57+ T cells in acquired aplastic anemia (dated by TCRdb to the late 2010s). As for the study more broadly: A mean of about 3.2 ug of DNA, ranging from roughly 0.2 to 30 ug, was extracted from sorted CD4+ and CD8+ cells. A CD8+CD57+ expansion meant a frequency higher than the mean frequency seen in healthy subjects.

From a lookup of the germline V gene, CDR1 and CDR2 are SGDLS and YYNGEE. The CDR3 runs 12 residues from the cysteine to the phenylalanine. Solely the CDR3 DNA is kept, with 36 bases framed from the first base. A distance of 9 bases separates the germline ends of V and J, which lose 4 bases and 8 bases respectively. The research as a whole found: No significant difference in CD8+ Simpson's diversity was found between patients and healthy controls (P=0.060). Although some 28 CD8+ CDR3 sequences were shared by patients and controls, these sequences appeared highly expressed in patients and within the immunodominant clones of patients.

Patients chosen for sequencing had shown expansion of CD8+CD57+ cells by flow cytometry. All patients had severe acquired aplastic anemia diagnosed by International Study of Aplastic Anemia and Agranulocytosis and Camitta criteria. No therapy had been received by the patients at the time of blood sampling. TCR repertoires of sorted CD4+ and CD8+ blood T cells from severe aplastic anemia patients and healthy subjects were deep-sequenced in the study. In the USA, patient enrollment took place under clinicaltrials.gov protocols 00001620, 01623167, 00001397, 00071045, 00081523 and 00961064. Ficoll-Paque density gradient centrifugation was used to isolate peripheral blood mononuclear cells. Before DNA extraction, CD4+ and CD8+ T cells were sorted with FACS or magnetic beads. TCR beta VDJ combination and CDR3 sequence profiling used genomic DNA as the template. An Illumina HiSeq 2000 was used for TCR repertoire sequencing. The paper's processing steps were these. TRBV/TRBJ rearrangement plots, CDR3 size and DJ length profiles, and Simpson's diversity index were used to evaluate the repertoires. The immunodominant clone was defined as the most abundant DNA sequence in deep sequencing data. CDR3 amino acid sequences were checked for sharing across subjects and were also compared against the VDJdb database and published repertoires. TCRdb handled the public reads itself, with Q25 trimming in fastp and clone calling in MiXCR, and kept productive beta chains. CDR3 protein duplicates are merged, each entry listing the most common genes and DNA. TCRdb's processing, not the study's, gives the V and J calls here. Across this sample there are some 160,000 distinct CDR3 sequences, with around 47% seen only once. Around 3.2% of the sample lies in the top ten.

The sample consisted of sorted CD4+, CD8+, or CD8+CD57+ T cells (not recorded which) from PBMCs. The receptor chain draws on TRBV9 and TRBJ2-2; TRBD2 is possibly the D segment (5 matching bases). The source of this sequence is a human donor with aplastic anemia. The CDR3 region has the sequence CASSQGRGELFF. Here is the DNA: TGTGCCAGCAGCCAAGGGAGAGGGGAGCTGTTTTTT.